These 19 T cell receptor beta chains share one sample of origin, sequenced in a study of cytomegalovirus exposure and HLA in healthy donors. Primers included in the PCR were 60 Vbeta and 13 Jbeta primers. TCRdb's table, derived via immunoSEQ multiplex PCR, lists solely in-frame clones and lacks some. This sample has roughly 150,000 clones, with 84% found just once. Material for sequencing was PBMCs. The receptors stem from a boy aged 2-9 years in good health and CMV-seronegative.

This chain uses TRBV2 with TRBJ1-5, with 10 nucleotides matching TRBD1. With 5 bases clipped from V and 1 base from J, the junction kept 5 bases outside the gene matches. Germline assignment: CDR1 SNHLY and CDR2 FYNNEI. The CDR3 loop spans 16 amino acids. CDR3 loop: CASSRDRGLSNQPQHF. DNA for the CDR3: TGTGCCAGCAGTCGGGACAGGGGATTGAGCAATCAGCCCCAGCATTTT.

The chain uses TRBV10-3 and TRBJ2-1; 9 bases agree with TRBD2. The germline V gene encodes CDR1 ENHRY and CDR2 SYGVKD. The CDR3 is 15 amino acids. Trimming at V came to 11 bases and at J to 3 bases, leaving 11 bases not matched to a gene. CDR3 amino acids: CASTRLAEDYNEQFF. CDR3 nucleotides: TGTGCCTCAACACGACTAGCGGAGGACTACAATGAGCAGTTCTTC.

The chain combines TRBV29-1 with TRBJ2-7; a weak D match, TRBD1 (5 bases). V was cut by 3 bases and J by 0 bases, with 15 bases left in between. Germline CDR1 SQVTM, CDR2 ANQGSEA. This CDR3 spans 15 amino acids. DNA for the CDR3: TGCAGCGTTGAGATCTGGCACGACAGCTCCTACGAGCAGTACTTC. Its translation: CSVEIWHDSSYEQYF.

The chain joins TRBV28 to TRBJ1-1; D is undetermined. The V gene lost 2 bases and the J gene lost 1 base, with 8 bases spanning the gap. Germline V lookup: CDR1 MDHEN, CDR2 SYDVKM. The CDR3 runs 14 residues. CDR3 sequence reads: CASSLKPQNTEAFF. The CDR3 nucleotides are TGTGCCAGCAGTTTAAAGCCCCAGAACACTGAAGCTTTCTTT.

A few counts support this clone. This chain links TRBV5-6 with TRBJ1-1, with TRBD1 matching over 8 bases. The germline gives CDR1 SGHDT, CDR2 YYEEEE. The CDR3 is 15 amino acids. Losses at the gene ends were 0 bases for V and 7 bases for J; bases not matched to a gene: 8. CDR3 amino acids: CASSLGLTGTGEAFF. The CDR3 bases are TGTGCCAGCAGCTTGGGGCTAACCGGGACAGGTGAAGCTTTCTTT.

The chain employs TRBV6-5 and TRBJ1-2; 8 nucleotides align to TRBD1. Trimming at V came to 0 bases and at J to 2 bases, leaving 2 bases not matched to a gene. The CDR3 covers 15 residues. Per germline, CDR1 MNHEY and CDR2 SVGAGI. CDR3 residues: CASSYSAGGNYGYTF. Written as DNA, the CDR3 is TGTGCCAGCAGTTACTCCGCAGGGGGCAACTATGGCTACACCTTC.

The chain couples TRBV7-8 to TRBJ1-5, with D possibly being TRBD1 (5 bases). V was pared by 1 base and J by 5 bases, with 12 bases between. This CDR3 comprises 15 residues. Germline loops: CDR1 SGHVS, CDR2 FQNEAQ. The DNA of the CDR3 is TGTGCCAGCAGCTTAGAGCGGGACCGTCATCAGCCCCAGCATTTT. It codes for CASSLERDRHQPQHF.

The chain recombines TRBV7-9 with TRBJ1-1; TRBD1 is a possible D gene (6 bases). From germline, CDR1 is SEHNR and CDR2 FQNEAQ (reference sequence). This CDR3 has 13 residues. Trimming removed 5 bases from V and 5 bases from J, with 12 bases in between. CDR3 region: CASSRQVRTEAFF. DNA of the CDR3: TGTGCCAGCAGCCGACAGGTTCGAACTGAAGCTTTCTTT.

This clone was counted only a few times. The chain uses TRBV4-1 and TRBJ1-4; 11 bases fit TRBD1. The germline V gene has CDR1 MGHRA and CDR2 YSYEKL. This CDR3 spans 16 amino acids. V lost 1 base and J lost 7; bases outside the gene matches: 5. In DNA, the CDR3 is TGCGCCAGCAGCCAAGGAGCCGGGACAGGGGGTGAAAAACTGTTTTTT. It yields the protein CASSQGAGTGGEKLFF.

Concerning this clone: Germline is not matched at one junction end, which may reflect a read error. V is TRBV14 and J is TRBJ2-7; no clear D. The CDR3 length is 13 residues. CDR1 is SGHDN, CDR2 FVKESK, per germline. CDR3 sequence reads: CASSQERSYEQYF. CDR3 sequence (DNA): TGTGCCAGCAGTCAAGAGAGGTCCTACGAGCAGTACTTC. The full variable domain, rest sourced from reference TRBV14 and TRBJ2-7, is EAGVTQFPSHSVIEKGQTVTLRCDPISGHDNLYWYRRVMGKEIKFLLHFVKESKQDESGMPNNRFLAERTGGTYSTLKVQPAELEDSGVYFCASSQERSYEQYFGPGTRLTVT.

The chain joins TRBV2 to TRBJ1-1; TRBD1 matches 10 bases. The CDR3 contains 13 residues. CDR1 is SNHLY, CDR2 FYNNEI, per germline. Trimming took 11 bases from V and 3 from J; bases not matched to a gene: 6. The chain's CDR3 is CAAGQGGDTEAFF. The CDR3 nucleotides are TGTGCCGCCGGACAGGGGGGTGACACTGAAGCTTTCTTT. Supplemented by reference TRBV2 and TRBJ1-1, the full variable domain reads EPEVTQTPSHQVTQMGQEVILRCVPISNHLYFYWYRQILGQKVEFLVSFYNNEISEKSEIFDDQFSVERPDGSNFTLKIRSTKLEDSAMYFCAAGQGGDTEAFFGQGTRLTVV.

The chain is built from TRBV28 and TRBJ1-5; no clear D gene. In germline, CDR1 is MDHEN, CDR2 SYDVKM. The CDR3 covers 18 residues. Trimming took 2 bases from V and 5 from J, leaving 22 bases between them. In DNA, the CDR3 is TGTGCCAGCAGTTTAGACATCAGTAGGCGCGGGTTCTATCAGCCCCAGCATTTT. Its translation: CASSLDISRRGFYQPQHF.

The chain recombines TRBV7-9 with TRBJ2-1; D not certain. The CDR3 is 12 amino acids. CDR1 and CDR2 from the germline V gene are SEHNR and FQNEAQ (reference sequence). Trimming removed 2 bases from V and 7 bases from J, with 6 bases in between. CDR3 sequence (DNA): TGTGCCAGCAGCTTACACTTTAATGAGCAGTTCTTC. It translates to CASSLHFNEQFF.

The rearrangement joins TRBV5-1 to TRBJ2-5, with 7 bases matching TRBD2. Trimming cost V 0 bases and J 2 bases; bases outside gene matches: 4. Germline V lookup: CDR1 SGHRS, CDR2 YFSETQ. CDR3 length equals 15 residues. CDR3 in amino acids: CASSLGAGKQETQYF. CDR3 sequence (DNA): TGCGCCAGCAGCTTGGGAGCGGGGAAACAAGAGACCCAGTACTTC.

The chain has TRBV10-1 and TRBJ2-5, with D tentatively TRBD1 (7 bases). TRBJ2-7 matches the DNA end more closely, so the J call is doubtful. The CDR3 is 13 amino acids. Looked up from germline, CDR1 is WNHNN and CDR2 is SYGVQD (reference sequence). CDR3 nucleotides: TGCGCCAGCAACTTCAGGGGGGCCTACGAGCAGTACTTC. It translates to CASNFRGAYEQYF.

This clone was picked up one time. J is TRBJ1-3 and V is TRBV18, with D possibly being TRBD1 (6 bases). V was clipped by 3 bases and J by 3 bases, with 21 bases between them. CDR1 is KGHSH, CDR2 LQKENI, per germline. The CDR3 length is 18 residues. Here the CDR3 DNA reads TGTGCCAGCTCACCCAGCGCGTCGAGGACAGACCTTGGAAACACCATATATTTT. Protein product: CASSPSASRTDLGNTIYF.

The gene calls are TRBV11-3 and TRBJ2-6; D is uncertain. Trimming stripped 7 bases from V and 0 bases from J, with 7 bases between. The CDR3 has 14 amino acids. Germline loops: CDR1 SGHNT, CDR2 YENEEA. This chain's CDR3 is CASTRSSGANVLTF. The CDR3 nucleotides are TGTGCCAGCACCAGATCCTCTGGGGCCAACGTCCTGACTTTC.

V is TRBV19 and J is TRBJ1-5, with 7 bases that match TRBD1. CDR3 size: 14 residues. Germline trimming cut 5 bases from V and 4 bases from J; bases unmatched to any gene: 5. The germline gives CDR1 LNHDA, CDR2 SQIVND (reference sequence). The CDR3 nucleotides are TGTGCCAGTAGTGGCCGGGACAGTAATCAGCCCCAGCATTTT. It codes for CASSGRDSNQPQHF.

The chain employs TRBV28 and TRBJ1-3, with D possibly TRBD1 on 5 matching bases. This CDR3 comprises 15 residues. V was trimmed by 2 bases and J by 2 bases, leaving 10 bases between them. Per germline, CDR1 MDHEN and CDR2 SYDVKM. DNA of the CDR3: TGTGCCAGCAGTTTACTGGGCAGGGCTGGAAACACCATATATTTT. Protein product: CASSLLGRAGNTIYF.